The 22 T cell receptor delta chains reported below all come from one sample, sequenced in a study of delta chains in infants with herpesvirus infections. TCR cDNA was made from PBMC RNA with gamma- and delta-chain-specific primers. TCRdb re-analyzed the RT-PCR reads via CATT. The sample consists of roughly 410 delta-chain clones, around 7% of them appearing once. The material was peripheral blood, obtained at time point 2 of longitudinal follow-up. Receptors were obtained from a human donor who was a Ugandan infant, either HIV-exposed or HIV-unexposed (not recorded which).

This clone is deemed large. The gene calls are TRDV2 and TRDJ3, with 8 bases lining up with TRDD3. Germline-derived CDR1 and CDR2 are GEAIGNYY and EKD. This CDR3 is built from 19 residues. V shed 0 bases, J shed 0 bases, and the junction held 6 bases outside the gene matches. For the CDR3, the DNA is TGTGCCTGTGACACCGTACTGGGGGGTAGCTCCTGGGACACCCGACAGATGTTTTTC. Protein product: CACDTVLGGSSWDTRQMFF.

Relative to its sample, this clone is large. The chain couples TRDV1 to TRDJ1, with a tentative D call TRDD3 (6 bases). The CDR3 totals 20 residues. V was trimmed by 0 bases and J by 0 bases, leaving 23 bases between them. Germline V gives CDR1 TSWWSYY, CDR2 QGS. The CDR3 is CALGELSPLGDPPYTDKLIF. In nucleotides, the CDR3 is TGTGCTCTTGGGGAACTGTCCCCCCTCGGGGATCCACCGTACACCGATAAACTCATCTTT.

This clone is large in the sample. The chain is built from TRDV1 and TRDJ1; 11 bases fit TRDD3. CDR3 size: 21 residues. Looked up from germline, CDR1 is TSWWSYY and CDR2 is QGS. J was trimmed by 0 bases and V by 1 base; bases with no gene match: 16. This CDR3 reads CALGEPFLYWGIFPYTDKLIF. The CDR3 DNA follows: TGTGCTCTTGGGGAACCTTTCCTATACTGGGGGATATTCCCGTACACCGATAAACTCATCTTT.

This clone ranks as large. The CDR3, as DNA: TGTGCTCTTGGGGACAGATCCGAGGGGGATACGCGCGTCGATAAACTCATCTTT. Its protein is CALGDRSEGDTRVDKLIF. This chain links TRDV1 with TRDJ1, with TRDD3 matching 10 bases. Trimming took 3 bases from V and 4 from J; bases not matched to a gene: 14. Germline V gene data show CDR1 as TSWWSYY and CDR2 as QGS. The length of the CDR3 is 18 residues.

On this clone: A far larger clone lies a single base away; this is likely a read error. The V call is TRDV2, the J call TRDJ1; 7 nucleotides agree with TRDD3. Germline V lookup: CDR1 GEAIGNYY, CDR2 EKD. V dropped 3 bases and J dropped 2; count of bases not matched to a gene: 2. The CDR3 loop spans 13 amino acids. The CDR3 loop reads CACDAWGTDKLIF. The CDR3, as DNA: TGTGCCTGTGACGCCTGGGGGACCGATAAACTCATCTTT.

This clone was detected only a few times. The TCRdb protein, from a much larger clone, departs from this DNA's translation at residue 12, likely by read error; the protein shown derives from the DNA. The rearrangement links TRDV1 to TRDJ1, with TRDD3 matching 8 bases. Germline V gene data show CDR1 as TSWWSYY and CDR2 as QGS. The CDR3 runs 19 residues. The junction had 15 bases not matched to a gene; V was cut back by 0 bases and J by 3 bases. The DNA of the CDR3 is TGTGCTCTTGGGGAACTCCGAGGATGGGGGATCGCAGGGGCCGATAAACTCATCTTT. As protein: CALGELRGWGIAGADKLIF.

This clone is large by share. J is TRDJ3 and V is TRDV2, with 10 bases identical to TRDD3. Losses at the gene ends were 0 bases for V and 0 bases for J; bases not matched to a gene: 4. CDR1 is GEAIGNYY, CDR2 EKD, per germline. This CDR3 region has 19 residues. CDR3 protein: CACDTGGIRSSWDTRQMFF. DNA of the CDR3: TGTGCCTGTGACACCGGGGGGATACGAAGCTCCTGGGACACCCGACAGATGTTTTTC.

By its share, this clone is large (0.1 to 1%). V and J are TRDV1 and TRDJ1; perhaps TRDD2 as D (5 bases). The CDR3 loop spans 17 amino acids. V was clipped by 2 bases and J by 1 base, with 17 bases between them. The germline V gene encodes CDR1 TSWWSYY and CDR2 QGS. In DNA form, the CDR3 reads TGTGCTCTTGGGGAATCTTCCCCGGCGCGGTCCACCGATAAACTCATCTTT. Protein sequence: CALGESSPARSTDKLIF.

For this clone: For this DNA, TCRdb reports the protein of a much larger clone, which diverges at residue 8, most likely from a read error; the protein presented here is translated directly from the DNA. The chain joins TRDV3 to TRDJ1, with a possible D match to TRDD3 (5 bases). Germline CDR1 reads TVYSNPD; CDR2 reads GDNSRS (reference sequence). The V end was cut by 1 base, the J end by 0 bases, with 15 bases between. The CDR3 is 15 amino acids. CDR3 residues: CAFMEGGMYTDKLIF. CDR3 sequence (DNA): TGTGCCTTTATGGAGGGGGGCATGTACACCGATAAACTCATCTTT.

This clone is termed large (0.1 to 1%). The chain links TRDV1 to TRDJ1; TRDD3 matches 10 bases. This CDR3 comprises 19 residues. Germline CDR1 TSWWSYY, CDR2 QGS. The V segment lost 2 bases and the J segment 1 base; nucleotides outside the gene matches: 13. DNA of the CDR3: TGTGCTCTTGGGGAAGCTGCTCGCTTTACTGGGGGATTCACCGATAAACTCATCTTT. This codes for CALGEAARFTGGFTDKLIF.

This clone was detected only a few times. A read error is possible here, since a much larger clone lies one base away. The chain recombines TRDV2 with TRDJ1, with D tentatively TRDD3 (6 bases). Germline V gene sequence: CDR1 GEAIGNYY, CDR2 EKD. This CDR3 is 14 amino acids long. Deletions cut 5 bases from V and 4 bases from J, with 16 bases between. CDR3 nucleotide sequence: TGTGCCTGTGCCCCTTTGGGGGCGCGCGATAAACTCATCTTT. Amino acids: CACAPLGARDKLIF.

Relative to its sample, this clone is large. This rearrangement joins TRDV1 to TRDJ1; 9 positions match TRDD2. This CDR3 spans 22 amino acids. After removal of 0 bases from V and 0 bases from J, the junction contained 20 bases not matched to a gene. From germline, CDR1 is TSWWSYY and CDR2 QGS. The CDR3 sequence: CALGELGLPTGGSPTYTDKLIF. The CDR3 DNA follows: TGTGCTCTTGGGGAACTAGGCCTTCCTACAGGGGGATCCCCAACTTACACCGATAAACTCATCTTT.

Sample share makes this clone large. The chain couples TRAV29/DV5 to TRDJ1; D is possibly TRDD3 (6 bases). The germline V gene has CDR1 NSMFDY and CDR2 ISSIKDK. The CDR3 has 16 residues. V was clipped by 0 bases and J by 0 bases, with 15 bases between them. The CDR3 loop is CAASEPGGTHTDKLIF. Here the CDR3 DNA reads TGTGCAGCAAGCGAACCGGGGGGGACCCACACCGATAAACTCATCTTT.

Concerning this clone: The mismatch at residue 7 between this DNA's translation and the TCRdb protein of a much larger clone likely reflects a read error; the protein shown is translated from the DNA. The CDR3 nucleotides are TGTGCCTGTGACACCGTAACAAGCTCCTGGGACACCCGACAGATGTTTTTC. The encoded protein is CACDTVTSSWDTRQMFF. V gene TRDV2 combines with J gene TRDJ3; D unresolved. Deletions cut 0 bases from V and 0 bases from J, with 8 bases between. Germline lookup yields CDR1 GEAIGNYY and CDR2 EKD. This CDR3 comprises 17 residues.

This clone was counted a few times. This rearrangement joins TRDV1 to TRDJ1, with 7 bases matching TRDD3. This CDR3 spans 20 amino acids. CDR1 is TSWWSYY, CDR2 QGS, per germline. Trimming at V came to 4 bases and at J to 0 bases, leaving 20 bases not matched to a gene. Written as DNA, the CDR3 is TGTGCTCTTGGGGTTGAAGGCCTTCGCGGCTGGGGGGTCTACACCGATAAACTCATCTTT. This sequence encodes CALGVEGLRGWGVYTDKLIF.

By share, this clone ranks as large (0.1 to 1%). This chain links TRDV1 with TRDJ1; the D gene could be TRDD2 or TRDD3 (6 bases each). This CDR3 region has 23 residues. CDR1 is TSWWSYY and CDR2 is QGS in the germline V gene. Trimming stripped 3 bases from V and 6 bases from J, with 41 bases between. CDR3 region: CALGDPRFSYSALTGPPVNKLIF. DNA for the CDR3: TGTGCTCTTGGGGATCCCCGTTTTTCCTATTCCGCCCTTACTGGGCCCCCAGTGAATAAACTCATCTTT.

The chain is built from TRDV1 and TRDJ1; perhaps TRDD3 as D (5 bases). Per germline, CDR1 TSWWSYY and CDR2 QGS. V was clipped by 0 bases and J by 0 bases, with 26 bases between them. The CDR3 runs 21 residues. The CDR3 DNA sequence: TGTGCTCTTGGGGAACTAGTCATACGGGACAATCTGGAGGCGTACACCGATAAACTCATCTTT. Translation: CALGELVIRDNLEAYTDKLIF.

The rearrangement joins TRDV1 to TRDJ1, with 10 bases lining up with TRDD3. V gave up 3 bases and J gave up 1 base; unmatched junction bases: 17. The CDR3 covers 20 residues. Germline V CDR1 and CDR2: TSWWSYY, QGS. CDR3 nucleotide sequence: TGTGCTCTTGGGGACAGATCCGAGGGGGATACGGAGACCCTCACCGATAAACTCATCTTT. Its protein product is CALGDRSEGDTETLTDKLIF.

This clone is judged large. J is TRDJ1 and V is TRAV29/DV5; 12 positions match TRDD3. Germline V CDR1 and CDR2: NSMFDY, ISSIKDK. CDR3 length: 26 residues. The junction had 36 bases not matched to a gene; V was cut back by 3 bases and J by 0 bases. The CDR3 here is CAAKGSPLPTSSLGDTATPYTDKLIF. The CDR3 nucleotides read TGTGCAGCAAAGGGGTCCCCTCTTCCTACGTCTAGTCTGGGGGATACGGCGACCCCCTACACCGATAAACTCATCTTT.

This clone is termed large. This rearrangement joins TRDV2 to TRDJ3, with 11 nucleotides matching TRDD3. Germline-derived CDR1 and CDR2 are GEAIGNYY and EKD. CDR3 length: 18 amino acids. V lost 2 bases, J lost 2 bases, and 4 bases stayed unmatched. The CDR3 nucleotides are TGTGCCTGTGACAAAATACTGGGGGATACCTGGGACACCCGACAGATGTTTTTC. Translated, it gives CACDKILGDTWDTRQMFF.

By frequency in the sample, this clone is large. The chain is built from TRDV1 and TRDJ3; 11 bases map to TRDD3. The CDR3 is made up of 22 amino acids. CDR1 is TSWWSYY and CDR2 is QGS in the germline V gene. The V gene end was trimmed by 2 bases and the J gene end by 2 bases; junction bases not matched to a gene: 14. CDR3 DNA: TGTGCTCTTGGGGAAAACCTACATGGGGGATACGCATCCCCCTGGGACACCCGACAGATGTTTTTC. This codes for CALGENLHGGYASPWDTRQMFF.

About this clone itself: A clone one base away is much larger, so this may be a read error. Different DNA sequences within this sample yield the same CDR3. CDR3 sequence: CACDTVSRGNYTDKLIF. CDR3 coding DNA: TGTGCCTGTGACACTGTGTCGCGGGGTAATTACACCGATAAACTCATCTTT. The V gene is TRDV2, the J gene TRDJ1; D unresolved. Trimming took off 1 base at V and 0 bases at J, with 17 bases between the two ends. The CDR3 totals 17 residues. The germline V gene has CDR1 GEAIGNYY and CDR2 EKD.